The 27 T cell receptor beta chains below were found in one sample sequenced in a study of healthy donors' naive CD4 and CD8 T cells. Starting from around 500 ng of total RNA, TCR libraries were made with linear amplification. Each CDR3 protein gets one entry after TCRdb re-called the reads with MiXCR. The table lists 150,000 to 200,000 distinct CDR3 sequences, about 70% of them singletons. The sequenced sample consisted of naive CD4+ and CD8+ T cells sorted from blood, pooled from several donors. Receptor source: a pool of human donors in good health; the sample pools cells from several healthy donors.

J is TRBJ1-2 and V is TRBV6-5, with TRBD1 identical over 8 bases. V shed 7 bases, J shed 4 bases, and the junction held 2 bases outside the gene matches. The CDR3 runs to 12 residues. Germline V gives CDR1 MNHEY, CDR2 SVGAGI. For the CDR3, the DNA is TGTGCCAGCAAGGACAGGGTCTATGGCTACACCTTC. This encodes CASKDRVYGYTF.

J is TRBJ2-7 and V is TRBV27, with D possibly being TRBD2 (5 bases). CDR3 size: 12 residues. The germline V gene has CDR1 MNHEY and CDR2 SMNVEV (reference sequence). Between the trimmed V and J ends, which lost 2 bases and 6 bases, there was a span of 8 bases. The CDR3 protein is CASSLTGVEQYF. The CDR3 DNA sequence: TGTGCCAGCAGTTTAACCGGGGTCGAGCAGTACTTC.

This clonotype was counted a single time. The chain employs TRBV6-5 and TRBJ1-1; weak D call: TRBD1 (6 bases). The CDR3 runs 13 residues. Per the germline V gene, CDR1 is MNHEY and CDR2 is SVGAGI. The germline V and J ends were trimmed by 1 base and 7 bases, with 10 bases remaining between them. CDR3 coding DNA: TGTGCCAGCAGTTACTTTCAGGGGATTGAAGCTTTCTTT. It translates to CASSYFQGIEAFF.

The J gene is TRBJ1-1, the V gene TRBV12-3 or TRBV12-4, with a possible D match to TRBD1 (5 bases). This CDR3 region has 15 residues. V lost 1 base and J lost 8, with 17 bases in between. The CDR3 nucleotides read TGTGCCAGCAGTTTAGATGGAATAGGGACTCCAGAAGCTTTCTTT. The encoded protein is CASSLDGIGTPEAFF.

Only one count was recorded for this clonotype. The CDR3 DNA follows: TGTGCCAGTAGTATCGTGCTAGTAGCGGGGAAAACCTACAATGAGCAGTTCTTC. It translates to CASSIVLVAGKTYNEQFF. The chain couples TRBV19 to TRBJ2-1, with TRBD2 identical over 8 bases. The CDR3 runs to 18 residues. Trimming removed 3 bases from V and 2 bases from J; junction bases left unmatched: 12. Germline assignment: CDR1 LNHDA and CDR2 SQIVND (reference sequence).

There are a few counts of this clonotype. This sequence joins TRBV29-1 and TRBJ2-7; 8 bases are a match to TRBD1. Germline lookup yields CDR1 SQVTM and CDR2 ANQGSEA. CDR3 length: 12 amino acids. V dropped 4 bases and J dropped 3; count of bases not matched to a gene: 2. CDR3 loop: CSVGQGYYEQYF. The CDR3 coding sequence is TGCAGCGTTGGACAGGGGTACTACGAGCAGTACTTC.

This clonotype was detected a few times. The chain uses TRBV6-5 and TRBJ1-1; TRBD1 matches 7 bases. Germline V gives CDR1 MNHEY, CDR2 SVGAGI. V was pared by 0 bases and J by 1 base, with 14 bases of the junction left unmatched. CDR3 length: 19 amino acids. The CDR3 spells CASSYSTVRDRLRNTEAFF. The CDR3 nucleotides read TGTGCCAGCAGTTACTCGACGGTCCGGGACAGACTACGGAACACTGAAGCTTTCTTT.

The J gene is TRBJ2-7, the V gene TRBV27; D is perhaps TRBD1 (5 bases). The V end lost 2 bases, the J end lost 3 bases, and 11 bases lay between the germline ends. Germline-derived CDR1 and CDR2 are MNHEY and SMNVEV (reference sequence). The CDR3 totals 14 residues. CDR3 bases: TGTGCCAGCAGTTTAGGAGAGACAGTCTACGAGCAGTACTTC. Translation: CASSLGETVYEQYF.

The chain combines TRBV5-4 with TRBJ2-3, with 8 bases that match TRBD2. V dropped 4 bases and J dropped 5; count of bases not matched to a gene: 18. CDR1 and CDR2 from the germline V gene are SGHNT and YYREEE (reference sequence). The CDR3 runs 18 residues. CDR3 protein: CASSPAALYREGGDTQYF. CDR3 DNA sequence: TGTGCCAGCAGCCCCGCAGCGTTATACCGGGAGGGGGGAGATACGCAGTATTTT.

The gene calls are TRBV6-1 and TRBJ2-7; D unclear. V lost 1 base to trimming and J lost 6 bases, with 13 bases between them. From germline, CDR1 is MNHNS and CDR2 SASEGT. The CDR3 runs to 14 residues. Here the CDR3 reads CASSEDGMLGEQYF. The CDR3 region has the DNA TGTGCCAGCAGTGAAGACGGTATGTTGGGCGAGCAGTACTTC.

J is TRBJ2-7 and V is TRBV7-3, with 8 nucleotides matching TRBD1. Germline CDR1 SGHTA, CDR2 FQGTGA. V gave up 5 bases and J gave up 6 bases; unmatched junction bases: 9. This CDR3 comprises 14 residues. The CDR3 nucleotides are TGTGCCAGCAGCGAAGGACAGGGAACCGTCGAGCAGTACTTC. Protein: CASSEGQGTVEQYF.

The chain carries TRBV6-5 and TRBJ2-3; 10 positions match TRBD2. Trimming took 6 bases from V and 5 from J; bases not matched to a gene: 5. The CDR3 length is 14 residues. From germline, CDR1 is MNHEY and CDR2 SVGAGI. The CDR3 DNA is TGTGCCAGCAGCCTTAGCGGGAGGAAAGATACGCAGTATTTT. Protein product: CASSLSGRKDTQYF.

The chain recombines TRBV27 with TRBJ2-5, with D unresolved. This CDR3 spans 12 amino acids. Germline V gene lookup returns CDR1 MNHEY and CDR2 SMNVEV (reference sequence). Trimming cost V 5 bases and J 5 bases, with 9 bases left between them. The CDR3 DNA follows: TGTGCCAGCAGTGCCACCTTGGAGACCCAGTACTTC. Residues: CASSATLETQYF.

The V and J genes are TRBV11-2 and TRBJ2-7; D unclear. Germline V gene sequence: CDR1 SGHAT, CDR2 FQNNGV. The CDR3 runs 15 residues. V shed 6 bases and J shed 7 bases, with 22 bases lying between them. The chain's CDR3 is CASSLRAQILREQYF. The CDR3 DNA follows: TGTGCCAGCAGTCTAAGGGCCCAGATTCTACGAGAGCAGTACTTC.

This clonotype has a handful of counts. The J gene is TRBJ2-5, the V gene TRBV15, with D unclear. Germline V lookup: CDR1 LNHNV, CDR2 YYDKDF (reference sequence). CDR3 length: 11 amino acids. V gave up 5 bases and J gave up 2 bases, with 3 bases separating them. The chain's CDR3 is CATSGQETQYF. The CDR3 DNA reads TGTGCCACCAGCGGTCAAGAGACCCAGTACTTC.

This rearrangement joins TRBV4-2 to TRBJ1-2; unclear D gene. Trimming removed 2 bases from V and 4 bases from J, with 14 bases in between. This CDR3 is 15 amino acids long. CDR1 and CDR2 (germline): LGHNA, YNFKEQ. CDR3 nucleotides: TGTGCCAGCAGCCAACCTGGGGAATGGAGCTATGGCTACACCTTC. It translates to CASSQPGEWSYGYTF.

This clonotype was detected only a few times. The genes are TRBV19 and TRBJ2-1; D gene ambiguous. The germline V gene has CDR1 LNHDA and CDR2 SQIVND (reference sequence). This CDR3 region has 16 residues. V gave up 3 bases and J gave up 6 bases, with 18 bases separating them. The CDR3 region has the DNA TGTGCCAGTAGTATCCTTGGAACGGCGGTGGGCAATGAGCAGTTCTTC. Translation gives CASSILGTAVGNEQFF.

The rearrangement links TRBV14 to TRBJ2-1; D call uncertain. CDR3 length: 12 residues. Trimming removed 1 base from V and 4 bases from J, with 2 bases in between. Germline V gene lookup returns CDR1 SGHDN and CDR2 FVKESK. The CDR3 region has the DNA TGTGCCAGCAGCCAAGTATACAATGAGCAGTTCTTC. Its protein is CASSQVYNEQFF.

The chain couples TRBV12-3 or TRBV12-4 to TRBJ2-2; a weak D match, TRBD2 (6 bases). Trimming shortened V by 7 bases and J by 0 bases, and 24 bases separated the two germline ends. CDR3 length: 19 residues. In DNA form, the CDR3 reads TGTGCCAGCAACACTAGACGGTCGTCGGGGGTAGCGAACACCGGGGAGCTGTTTTTT. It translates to CASNTRRSSGVANTGELFF.

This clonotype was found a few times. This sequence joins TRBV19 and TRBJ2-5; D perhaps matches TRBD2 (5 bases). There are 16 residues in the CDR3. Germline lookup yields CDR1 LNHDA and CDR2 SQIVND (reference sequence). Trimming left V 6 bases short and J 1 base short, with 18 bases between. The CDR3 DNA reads TGTGCCAGTAGGCCGGACTGGCGGCCTGGCCAAGAGACCCAGTACTTC. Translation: CASRPDWRPGQETQYF.

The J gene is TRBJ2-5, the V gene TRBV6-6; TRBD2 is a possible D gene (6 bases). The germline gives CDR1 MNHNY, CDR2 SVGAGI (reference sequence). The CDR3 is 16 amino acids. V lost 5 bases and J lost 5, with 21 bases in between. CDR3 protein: CASSEARGPPGETQYF. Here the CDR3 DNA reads TGTGCCAGCAGTGAAGCGCGGGGCCCACCTGGGGAGACCCAGTACTTC.

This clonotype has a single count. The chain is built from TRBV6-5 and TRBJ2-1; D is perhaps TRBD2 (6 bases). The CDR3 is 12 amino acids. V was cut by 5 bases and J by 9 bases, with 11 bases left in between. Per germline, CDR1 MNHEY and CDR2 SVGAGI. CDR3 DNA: TGTGCCAGCAGTGACGGAGGGGCTGAGCAGTTCTTC. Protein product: CASSDGGAEQFF.

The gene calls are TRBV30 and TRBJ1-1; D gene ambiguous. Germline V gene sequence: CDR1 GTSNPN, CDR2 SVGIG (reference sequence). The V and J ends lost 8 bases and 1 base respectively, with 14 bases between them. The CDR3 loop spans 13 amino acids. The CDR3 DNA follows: TGTGCCGGTAAAGATCAGGCGAACACTGAAGCTTTCTTT. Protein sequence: CAGKDQANTEAFF.

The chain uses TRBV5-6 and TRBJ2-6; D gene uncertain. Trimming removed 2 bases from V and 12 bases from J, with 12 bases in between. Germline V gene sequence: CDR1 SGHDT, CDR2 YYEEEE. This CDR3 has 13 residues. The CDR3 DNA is TGTGCCAGCAGCTTAGGAAGGGAAAGCGTCCTGACTTTC. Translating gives CASSLGRESVLTF.

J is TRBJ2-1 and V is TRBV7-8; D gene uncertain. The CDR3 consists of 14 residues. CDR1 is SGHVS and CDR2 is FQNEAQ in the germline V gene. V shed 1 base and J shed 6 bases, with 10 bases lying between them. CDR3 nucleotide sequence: TGTGCCAGCAGCTTAGAGCTGACCACCAATGAGCAGTTCTTC. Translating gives CASSLELTTNEQFF.

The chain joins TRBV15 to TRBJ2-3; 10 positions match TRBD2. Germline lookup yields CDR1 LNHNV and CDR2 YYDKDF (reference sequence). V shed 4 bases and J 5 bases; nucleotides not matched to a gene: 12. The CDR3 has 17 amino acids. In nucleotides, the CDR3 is TGTGCCACCAGCACCTCTACAACCCGACTAGCGGGAGATACGCAGTATTTT. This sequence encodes CATSTSTTRLAGDTQYF. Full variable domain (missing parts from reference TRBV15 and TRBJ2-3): DAMVIQNPRYQVTQFGKPVTLSCSQTLNHNVMYWYQQKSSQAPKLLFHYYDKDFNNEADTPDNFQSRRPNTSFCFLDIRSPGLGDTAMYLCATSTSTTRLAGDTQYFGPGTRLTVL.

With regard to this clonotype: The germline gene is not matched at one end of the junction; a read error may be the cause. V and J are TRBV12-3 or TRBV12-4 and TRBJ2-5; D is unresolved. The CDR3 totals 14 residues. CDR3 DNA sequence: TGTGCCAGCAGTTTAGCGGGCCAGGCTGAGACTCAGTACTTC. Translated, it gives CASSLAGQAETQYF.